The T cell receptor (beta chain) under discussion was sequenced for a study of neurological immune-mediated disorders. As for the study in general: Within the group of some 34 multiple sclerosis patients, approximately 31 were relapsing-remitting, while 3 were secondary progressive.

TCRdb fed the 5' RACE reads into MiXCR, producing one record per CDR3 protein. The data show 45,000 to 55,000 distinct CDR3 sequences, approximately 3.5% seen once. This clonotype was seen only a few times. 2 million PBMCs stored at -80 C were the source of the unsorted libraries. Per the germline V gene, CDR1 is MGHRA and CDR2 is YSYEKL. The CDR3 covers 15 residues. V trimming: 3 bases; J trimming: 5 bases; junction bases outside the gene matches: 6. The chain couples TRBV4-1 to TRBJ1-4; 7 bases fit TRBD1. The sample taken for sequencing was PBMCs. The TCR comes from a man aged 40-50 years with multiple sclerosis. CDR3 residues: CASSQEGQPNEKLFF. The CDR3 nucleotides are TGCGCCAGCAGCCAGGAGGGACAGCCGAATGAAAAACTGTTTTTT.